The clone carrying this T cell receptor (beta chain) was found a few times. The data originate from a study of T cells after yellow fever vaccination. TCRdb reanalysed the 5' RACE reads using MiXCR and keeps one entry per CDR3 protein. The sample yields under 350,000 distinct CDR3 sequences, roughly 4% seen once. The sample here was PBMCs, taken 5 days after the yellow fever booster vaccination. This sequence originates from a man aged 18 to 29 who received the YFV17D yellow fever vaccine.

The CDR3 nucleotides read TGTGCCAGCAGTCCGAGTCCTGGCGAGCAGTACTTC. Translating it yields CASSPSPGEQYF. The rearrangement joins TRBV27 to TRBJ2-7; D uncertain. The germline gives CDR1 MNHEY, CDR2 SMNVEV (reference sequence). The CDR3 has 12 residues. The V end lost 5 bases, the J end lost 6 bases, and 11 bases lay between the germline ends.